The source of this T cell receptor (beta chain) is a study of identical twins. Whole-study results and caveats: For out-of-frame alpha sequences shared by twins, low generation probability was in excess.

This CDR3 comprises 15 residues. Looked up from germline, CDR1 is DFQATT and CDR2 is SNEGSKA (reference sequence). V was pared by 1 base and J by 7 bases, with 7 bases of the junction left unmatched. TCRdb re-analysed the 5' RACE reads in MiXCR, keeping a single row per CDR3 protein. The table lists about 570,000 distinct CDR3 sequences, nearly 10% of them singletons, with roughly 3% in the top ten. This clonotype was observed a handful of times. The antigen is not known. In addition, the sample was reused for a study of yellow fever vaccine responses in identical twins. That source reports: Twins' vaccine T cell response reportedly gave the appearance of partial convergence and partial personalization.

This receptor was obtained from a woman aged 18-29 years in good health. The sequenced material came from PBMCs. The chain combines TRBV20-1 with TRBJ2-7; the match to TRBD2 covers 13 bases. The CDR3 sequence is CSARARTSGSHEQYF. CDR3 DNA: TGCAGTGCTAGAGCACGGACTAGCGGGAGCCATGAGCAGTACTTC.